The 15 T cell receptor beta chains below were found in one sample sequenced in a study of cytomegalovirus exposure and HLA in healthy donors. The study ran its PCR with 60 Vbeta and 13 Jbeta primers. Profiling relied on immunoSEQ multiplex PCR, and the TCRdb table lists in-frame clones only, not all of them. This table holds around 160,000 clones, approximately 80% found once. Sequencing was carried out using PBMCs. Every receptor here comes from a woman in her late teens or twenties in good health and CMV-seronegative.

The chain carries TRBV7-3 and TRBJ1-1; a weak D match, TRBD1 (5 bases). Germline V CDR1 and CDR2: SGHTA, FQGTGA. This CDR3 has 14 residues. Trimming took 5 bases from V and 5 from J, leaving 15 bases between them. The CDR3 DNA is TGTGCCAGCAGCCCCACGGGCGGGGGGACTGAAGCTTTCTTT. Its translation: CASSPTGGGTEAFF.

The gene calls are TRBV7-2 and TRBJ2-7, with 11 nucleotides matching TRBD2. Germline V gives CDR1 SGHTA, CDR2 FQGNSA. This CDR3 comprises 17 residues. The V and J ends lost 5 bases and 2 bases, in that order; junction bases with no gene match: 11. This chain's CDR3 is CASSRLLAGGPAYEQYF. The CDR3 nucleotides read TGTGCCAGCAGCCGGCTTTTAGCGGGGGGGCCCGCCTACGAGCAGTACTTC.

The V and J genes are TRBV12-5 and TRBJ1-5, with 11 bases matching TRBD1. Germline-derived CDR1 and CDR2 are LGHNT and FRNRAP. Trimming cost V 0 bases and J 7 bases; bases outside gene matches: 2. The CDR3 runs to 15 residues. DNA for the CDR3: TGTGCTAGTGGTTTGGTAAGGGACAGGGGGCAGCCCCAGCATTTT. It translates to CASGLVRDRGQPQHF.

V gene TRBV4-1 combines with J gene TRBJ2-2; D uncertain. Trimming took off 4 bases at V and 6 bases at J, with 15 bases between the two ends. Germline assignment: CDR1 MGHRA and CDR2 YSYEKL. CDR3 length equals 15 residues. CDR3 nucleotides: TGCGCCAGCAGCCCTGCCCGGGTCACCTCCGGGGAGCTGTTTTTT. This gives the protein CASSPARVTSGELFF.

This rearrangement joins TRBV28 to TRBJ1-2; TRBD1 matches at 9 bases. V gave up 5 bases and J gave up 4 bases; unmatched junction bases: 5. This CDR3 is built from 14 residues. CDR1 MDHEN and CDR2 SYDVKM come from the germline V gene. The CDR3 DNA reads TGTGCCAGCAGTCATGGGACAGGGATCTATGGCTACACCTTC. Translating gives CASSHGTGIYGYTF.

J is TRBJ1-4 and V is TRBV2; no clear D gene. Trimming took off 4 bases at V and 11 bases at J, with 17 bases between the two ends. The V gene's germline CDR1 is SNHLY and CDR2 FYNNEI. The CDR3 is 14 residues long. The DNA of the CDR3 is TGTGCCAGCAGTGGTCGGCAGCCTAGTTCGAAACTGTTTTTT. This sequence encodes CASSGRQPSSKLFF.

The gene calls are TRBV10-1 and TRBJ2-1, with TRBD2 identical over 12 bases. Per the germline V gene, CDR1 is WNHNN and CDR2 is SYGVQD (reference sequence). V lost 6 bases, J lost 8 bases, and 8 bases stayed unmatched. This CDR3 contains 15 residues. CDR3 in amino acids: CASRASSGGADEQFF. CDR3 DNA sequence: TGCGCCAGCAGGGCATCTAGCGGGGGGGCCGATGAGCAGTTCTTC.

V gene TRBV10-3 combines with J gene TRBJ1-2; D possibly corresponds to TRBD1 (6 bases). The V and J ends lost 0 bases and 8 bases respectively, with 13 bases between them. This CDR3 has 14 residues. Germline CDR1 and CDR2: ENHRY and SYGVKD. CDR3 bases: TGTGCCATCAGTGAGTCTGAGGGGGTCCGCGGCTACACCTTC. This gives the protein CAISESEGVRGYTF.

This chain joins TRBV21-1 and TRBJ1-4; TRBD1, the table's D call, was not compared with the DNA. TRBV21-1 is a pseudogene locus. This CDR3 region has 15 residues. The CDR3 nucleotides are TGTGCCAGCAGCAAAAGGGGCAGCCACGACGAAAAACTGTTTTTT. Amino acids: CASSKRGSHDEKLFF.

This chain uses TRBV10-1 with TRBJ1-2, with D possibly matching TRBD1 (6 bases). The ends were cut back, 6 bases at V and 8 bases at J, with 19 bases in the middle. The CDR3 length is 14 residues. The V gene's germline CDR1 is WNHNN and CDR2 SYGVQD (reference sequence). CDR3 DNA: TGCGCCAGCAGCCCTAGCCTCGGGGGGGGCGGCTACACCTTC. This encodes CASSPSLGGGGYTF.

The sample holds a few counts of this clone. The rearrangement links TRBV6-5 to TRBJ2-5; D perhaps matches TRBD1 (5 bases). CDR3 length equals 14 residues. The germline V gene has CDR1 MNHEY and CDR2 SVGAGI. The V gene lost 6 bases and the J gene lost 0 bases, with 11 bases spanning the gap. The DNA of the CDR3 is TGTGCCAGCAGGGGGCGCCGGAACCAAGAGACCCAGTACTTC. It encodes CASRGRRNQETQYF.

This sequence joins TRBV19 and TRBJ2-6; D is ambiguous. The CDR3 has 14 amino acids. Per germline, CDR1 LNHDA and CDR2 SQIVND (reference sequence). The V gene lost 5 bases and the J gene lost 6 bases, with 11 bases spanning the gap. DNA of the CDR3: TGTGCCAGTAGTGTCACCCGCGTGGCCAACGTCCTGACTTTC. Protein product: CASSVTRVANVLTF.

A single count supports this clone. The DNA of the CDR3 is TGTGCCAGCAGTGCGACAGCCTATGGCTACACCTTC. Its translation is CASSATAYGYTF. The V and J genes are TRBV6-1 and TRBJ1-2; a weak D match, TRBD1 (5 bases). Trimming cost V 4 bases and J 4 bases, with 7 bases left between them. The germline V gene has CDR1 MNHNS and CDR2 SASEGT. The CDR3 loop spans 12 amino acids.

This clone was picked up a small number of times. J is TRBJ2-7 and V is TRBV18; 9 bases agree with TRBD2. Trimming took 0 bases from V and 1 from J; bases not matched to a gene: 4. Germline V gene data show CDR1 as KGHSH and CDR2 as LQKENI. CDR3 length equals 16 residues. The CDR3 is CASSPPGLAGSYEQYF. DNA for the CDR3: TGTGCCAGCTCACCACCGGGGCTAGCGGGGTCCTACGAGCAGTACTTC.

The chain employs TRBV11-2 and TRBJ1-1; weak D call: TRBD1 (6 bases). Trimming stripped 8 bases from V and 1 base from J, with 14 bases between. CDR1 SGHAT and CDR2 FQNNGV come from the germline V gene. This CDR3 is 14 amino acids long. CDR3 nucleotide sequence: TGTGCCAGCGGCACTTGGGGGCGGAACACTGAAGCTTTCTTT. Its translation: CASGTWGRNTEAFF. The variable domain in full, completed from reference TRBV11-2 and TRBJ1-1, reads EAGVAQSPRYKIIEKRQSVAFWCNPISGHATLYWYQQILGQGPKLLIQFQNNGVVDDSQLPKDRFSAERLKGVDSTLKIQPAKLEDSAVYLCASGTWGRNTEAFFGQGTRLTVV.